Listed below are T cell receptor beta chains from one sample, sequenced in a study of shared clonotypes between healthy human individuals. Libraries were prepared by immunoSEQ multiplex PCR; TCRdb keeps only in-frame clonotypes and omits some of them. The sample carries 2 million to 3 million clones, roughly 93% recorded once. The material sequenced was naive CD4+ T cells from PBMCs. The receptors shown here come from a man aged 18 to 30 in good health. Some clones in this sample may be carry-over from other donors' samples. The CDR3 runs from the conserved cysteine through the conserved F or W. D genes are given only for firm matches. Only part of the rows carry a size: once, few, many, or a class if the clone is expanded.

>TRBJ1-1|once|TRBV7-8|NA
CASSLRQPTNTEAFF
TGTGCCAGCAGCTTAAGGCAACCCACGAACACTGAAGCTTTCTTT
>TRBJ2-5|NA|TRBV5-1|TRBD2
CASSPTGSGRETQYF
TGCGCCAGCAGCCCAACAGGGAGCGGGAGGGAGACCCAGTACTTC
>TRBJ1-5|NA|TRBV19|NA
CASKEGMQPQHF
TGTGCCAGTAAAGAGGGGATGCAGCCCCAGCATTTT
>TRBJ1-2|once|TRBV5-1|TRBD1
CASSLSRRGSGGYTF
TGCGCCAGCAGCTTGTCGCGCAGGGGGTCGGGTGGCTACACCTTC
>TRBJ1-1|NA|TRBV19|NA
CASSIQLNTEAFF
TGTGCCAGTAGTATCCAGCTGAACACTGAAGCTTTCTTT
>TRBJ1-2|NA|TRBV6-1|NA
CASSEQGGFGYTF
TGTGCCAGCAGTGAACAGGGTGGGTTTGGCTACACCTTC
>TRBJ1-2|NA|TRBV5-1|NA
CASSLQYGAWGYTF
TGCGCCAGCAGCTTGCAATATGGGGCCTGGGGCTACACCTTC
>TRBJ1-2|once|TRBV28|TRBD1
CASSEDRGYGYTF
TGTGCCAGCAGCGAAGACAGGGGCTATGGCTACACCTTC
>TRBJ1-5|NA|TRBV11-2|NA
CASSLIQGQPQHF
TGTGCCAGCAGCTTGATACAGGGACAGCCCCAGCATTTT
>TRBJ2-7|NA|TRBV15|TRBD1
CATSRGNRGRPYEQYF
TGTGCCACCAGCAGAGGGAACAGGGGCCGTCCCTACGAGCAGTACTTC
>TRBJ2-7|once|TRBV4-2|TRBD2
CASSSYLSGSMNEQYF
TGTGCCAGCAGCTCATACCTTAGCGGGAGTATGAACGAGCAGTACTTC
>TRBJ1-1|NA|TRBV19|TRBD1
CASSIRGAGTANTEAFF
TGTGCCAGTAGTATTCGGGGGGCCGGGACAGCGAACACTGAAGCTTTCTTT
>TRBJ1-4|few|TRBV6-6|TRBD1
CASSQTGEGEKLFF
TGTGCCAGCAGCCAAACAGGGGAAGGAGAAAAACTGTTTTTT
>TRBJ2-1|NA|TRBV9|TRBD2
CASSVVGGRIPNEQFF
TGTGCCAGCAGCGTAGTTGGCGGGAGGATACCCAATGAGCAGTTCTTC
>TRBJ1-2|NA|TRBV28|NA
CASSFEDRYYGYTF
TGTGCCAGCAGTTTCGAGGACAGATACTATGGCTACACCTTC
>TRBJ1-4|NA|TRBV27|TRBD1
CASSLVWDRGRGRGRLFF
TGTGCCAGCAGTTTAGTATGGGACAGGGGGCGCGGGAGGGGAAGGCTGTTTTTT
>TRBJ1-3|NA|TRBV30|NA
CAWSGVPRTGNTIYF
TGTGCCTGGAGTGGGGTCCCAAGGACTGGAAACACCATATATTTT
>TRBJ1-5|NA|TRBV2|NA
CASSVVTGRESNQPQHF
TGTGCCAGCAGTGTAGTCACAGGGAGGGAAAGCAATCAGCCCCAGCATTTT
>TRBJ1-1|NA|TRBV27|NA
CASSLRGEAFF
TGTGCCAGCAGTTTACGTGGTGAAGCTTTCTTT
>TRBJ1-5|NA|TRBV27|NA
CASRFSSSNQPQHF
TGTGCCAGCAGATTCTCCTCGAGCAATCAGCCCCAGCATTTT
>TRBJ2-5|once|TRBV5-4|NA
CASSLGVAGATQETQYF
TGTGCCAGCAGCTTGGGGGTTGCGGGGGCGACCCAAGAGACCCAGTACTTC
>TRBJ1-2|NA|TRBV5-1|TRBD1
CASGQQGEGGYTF
TGCGCCAGCGGCCAACAGGGGGAAGGTGGCTACACCTTC
>TRBJ1-1|few|TRBV10-3|TRBD1
CAISGTGTTEAFF
TGTGCCATCAGTGGGACAGGGACAACTGAAGCTTTCTTT
>TRBJ2-1|NA|TRBV5-4|NA
CASSFLSGAEPYNEQFF
TGTGCCAGCAGCTTCCTCTCGGGGGCGGAGCCCTACAATGAGCAGTTCTTC
>TRBJ2-2|NA|TRBV4-3|TRBD2
CASSQDSSASGDGTGELFF
TGCGCCAGCAGCCAAGATTCTTCGGCTAGCGGGGACGGGACCGGGGAGCTGTTTTTT
>TRBJ2-2|NA|TRBV27|NA
CASSYRDLAGELFF
TGTGCCAGCAGCTACAGGGATTTGGCCGGGGAGCTGTTTTTT
>TRBJ2-1|NA|TRBV6-5|NA
CASSSRYNEQFF
TGTGCCAGCAGTAGTCGGTACAATGAGCAGTTCTTC
>TRBJ1-4|once|TRBV6-1|TRBD1
CASSEAEDRGGEKLFF
TGTGCCAGCAGTGAAGCAGAGGACAGGGGTGGCGAAAAACTGTTTTTT
>TRBJ2-7|NA|TRBV10-1|NA
CASSPAGAYEQYF
TGCGCCAGCAGCCCTGCTGGGGCCTACGAGCAGTACTTC